A single sample gave rise to the 29 T cell receptor beta chains below, sequenced in a study of blood T cell repertoires in COVID-19. Method: immunoSEQ multiplex PCR; TCRdb's copy keeps in-frame clones and lacks some. This table has over 130,000 clones, 75% to 90% appearing once. Sequenced material: PBMCs or T cells enriched from blood (not recorded which). The receptors were sampled from a man in his forties or fifties in a cohort exposed to, infected with or recovered from COVID-19 (not recorded which).

The J gene is TRBJ1-1, the V gene TRBV2; D possibly corresponds to TRBD1 (5 bases). The germline gives CDR1 SNHLY, CDR2 FYNNEI. V shed 3 bases and J shed 1 base, with 12 bases lying between them. CDR3 length: 15 amino acids. The CDR3 protein is CASSESRTRNTEAFF. Here the CDR3 DNA reads TGTGCCAGCAGTGAGTCTAGGACACGGAACACTGAAGCTTTCTTT.

The CDR3 coding sequence is TGTGCCAGCAGCCAAGGTGTGAGGGACAGTAACGTCCTGACTTTC. This translates into CASSQGVRDSNVLTF. V usage is TRBV3-1 (or the pseudogene TRBV3-2) and J usage is TRBJ2-6; 7 bases map to TRBD1. In germline, CDR1 is LGHDT, CDR2 YNNKEL (reference sequence). The length of the CDR3 is 15 residues. Losses at the gene ends were 1 base for V and 10 bases for J; bases not matched to a gene: 7.

The chain recombines TRBV7-6 with TRBJ2-2; D is ambiguous. The CDR3 is 15 residues long. The germline V and J ends were trimmed by 1 base and 5 bases, with 11 bases remaining between them. In germline, CDR1 is SGHVS, CDR2 FNYEAQ. The CDR3 protein is CASSLVTPRTGELFF. The CDR3 nucleotides are TGTGCCAGCAGCTTAGTAACCCCCAGGACCGGGGAGCTGTTTTTT.

The chain joins TRBV5-8 to TRBJ2-5, with 7 bases matching TRBD1. The CDR3 loop spans 13 amino acids. The junction had 5 bases not matched to a gene; V was cut back by 4 bases and J by 5 bases. CDR1 and CDR2 (germline): SGHTS, YDEGEE. CDR3 sequence reads: CASSPTGSETQYF. In DNA, the CDR3 is TGTGCCAGCAGCCCGACAGGGAGCGAGACCCAGTACTTC.

V gene TRBV7-2 combines with J gene TRBJ1-1, with D maybe TRBD1 (6 bases). Germline V CDR1 and CDR2: SGHTA, FQGNSA. The CDR3 consists of 14 residues. V was shortened by 5 bases and J by 3 bases, with 13 bases between the two germline ends. The CDR3 nucleotides are TGTGCCAGCAGCCCCCACAGGGTAGACACTGAAGCTTTCTTT. This encodes CASSPHRVDTEAFF. The whole variable domain, filled in from reference TRBV7-2 and TRBJ1-1, reads GAGVSQSPSNKVTEKGKDVELRCDPISGHTALYWYRQSLGQGLEFLIYFQGNSAPDKSGLPSDRFSAERTGGSVSTLTIQRTQQEDSAVYLCASSPHRVDTEAFFGQGTRLTVV.

V and J are TRBV11-3 and TRBJ1-5; 8 bases match TRBD1. The CDR3 has 18 residues. The germline V gene encodes CDR1 SGHNT and CDR2 YENEEA. V was pared by 5 bases and J by 0 bases, with 12 bases of the junction left unmatched. The CDR3 nucleotides are TGTGCCAGCAGCCAAGGACAGGGAGGGGAATATAGCAATCAGCCCCAGCATTTT. Residues: CASSQGQGGEYSNQPQHF.

The chain recombines TRBV6-5 with TRBJ1-2; 7 bases align to TRBD1. The germline CDR1 and CDR2 sequences are MNHEY and SVGAGI. Trimming cost V 3 bases and J 8 bases; bases outside gene matches: 6. The CDR3 sequence is 13 residues long. CDR3 sequence: CASSYPGQIGYTF. DNA of the CDR3: TGTGCCAGCAGTTATCCGGGACAGATCGGCTACACCTTC.

The chain employs TRBV11-1 and TRBJ2-3; D unclear. Germline V lookup: CDR1 SGHAT, CDR2 FQDESV (reference sequence). V gave up 3 bases and J gave up 2 bases, with 3 bases separating them. CDR3 length: 12 amino acids. The chain's CDR3 is CASSFNTDTQYF. For the CDR3, the DNA is TGTGCCAGCAGCTTTAACACAGATACGCAGTATTTT.

The sample holds one count of this clone. V is TRBV28 and J is TRBJ2-3, with D maybe TRBD1 (5 bases). This CDR3 is 12 amino acids long. Trimming cost V 7 bases and J 4 bases, with 9 bases left between them. Germline V gene sequence: CDR1 MDHEN, CDR2 SYDVKM. The CDR3 nucleotides read TGTGCCAGCATAAAAGGGGCAGATACGCAGTATTTT. Its protein product is CASIKGADTQYF.

The chain uses TRBV19 and TRBJ1-4; a weak D match, TRBD1 (6 bases). This CDR3 is built from 15 residues. The germline V and J ends were trimmed by 2 bases and 0 bases, with 7 bases remaining between them. The germline gives CDR1 LNHDA, CDR2 SQIVND (reference sequence). In nucleotides, the CDR3 is TGTGCCAGTAGTATACCAGGGGCAACTAATGAAAAACTGTTTTTT. Residues: CASSIPGATNEKLFF.

This sequence joins TRBV5-1 and TRBJ2-5; TRBD2 agrees at 11 bases. Germline V gene sequence: CDR1 SGHRS, CDR2 YFSETQ. CDR3 size: 15 residues. The trim removed 2 bases at V and 0 bases at J, leaving 0 bases unmatched. For the CDR3, the DNA is TGCGCCAGCAGCTTACTAGCGGGAGACCAAGAGACCCAGTACTTC. Translating gives CASSLLAGDQETQYF.

The rearrangement uses TRBV28 and TRBJ1-6; possible D gene TRBD1, 6 bases. Trimming removed 4 bases from V and 15 bases from J, with 16 bases in between. The CDR3 totals 13 residues. From germline, CDR1 is MDHEN and CDR2 SYDVKM. CDR3 sequence (DNA): TGTGCCAGCAGTTCAAATCCGGGACACAGCCTCCACTTT. It is translated as CASSSNPGHSLHF.

The rearrangement links TRBV4-1 to TRBJ2-1; 8 bases align to TRBD1. CDR3 length equals 17 residues. Germline-derived CDR1 and CDR2 are MGHRA and YSYEKL. Trimming removed 3 bases from V and 8 bases from J; junction bases left unmatched: 15. The CDR3 region is CASSHPLPDRVGYEQFF. Written as DNA, the CDR3 is TGCGCCAGCAGCCACCCTTTACCGGACAGGGTAGGCTATGAGCAGTTCTTC.

The rearrangement links TRBV14 to TRBJ2-1; D is unclear. Germline CDR1 is SGHDN and CDR2 is FVKESK. V gave up 3 bases and J gave up 2 bases, with 8 bases separating them. The CDR3 spans 14 residues. The CDR3 spells CASSQSVTYNEQFF. The CDR3 coding sequence is TGTGCCAGCAGCCAGAGCGTCACCTACAATGAGCAGTTCTTC.

The chain is built from TRBV18 and TRBJ2-7; TRBD2 aligns across 13 bases. The CDR3 length is 15 residues. Germline V gives CDR1 KGHSH, CDR2 LQKENI. Losses at the gene ends were 6 bases for V and 6 bases for J; bases not matched to a gene: 8. This CDR3 is CASSPSGTSGIEQYF. CDR3 nucleotides: TGTGCCAGCTCCCCTTCCGGGACTAGCGGGATCGAGCAGTACTTC.

The chain employs TRBV7-3 and TRBJ1-6; D not resolved. Germline V gene sequence: CDR1 SGHTA, CDR2 FQGTGA. V lost 0 bases and J 13 bases, leaving 10 bases between the germline ends. The CDR3 sequence is 13 residues long. The CDR3 here is CASSLTPGDPLHF. The CDR3 nucleotides are TGTGCCAGCAGCTTAACCCCTGGAGATCCCCTCCACTTT.

J is TRBJ2-3 and V is TRBV6-5, with D perhaps TRBD2 (5 bases). Trimming removed 10 bases at V and 0 bases at J, with 14 bases between. The V gene's germline CDR1 is MNHEY and CDR2 SVGAGI. The CDR3 has 14 residues. In DNA form, the CDR3 reads TGTGCCACCCGAAAAGCGGAGAGCACAGATACGCAGTATTTT. Protein product: CATRKAESTDTQYF.

V gene TRBV10-3 combines with J gene TRBJ2-6; no reliable D call. The V and J ends lost 11 bases and 0 bases respectively, with 8 bases between them. CDR3 length equals 13 residues. CDR1 ENHRY and CDR2 SYGVKD come from the germline V gene. CDR3: CAVALSGANVLTF. Written as DNA, the CDR3 is TGTGCCGTGGCCCTCTCTGGGGCCAACGTCCTGACTTTC.

The chain is built from TRBV24-1 and TRBJ2-2, with 12 bases aligning to TRBD2. The CDR3 consists of 16 residues. V lost 5 bases to trimming and J lost 1 base; unmatched junction nucleotides: 1. Germline CDR1 and CDR2: KGHDR and SFDVKD. CDR3 sequence (DNA): TGTGCCACCAGTGCTAGCGGGAGGGTGAACACCGGGGAGCTGTTTTTT. This sequence encodes CATSASGRVNTGELFF.

The gene calls are TRBV4-1 and TRBJ1-1; 7 nucleotides agree with TRBD1. The CDR3 sequence is 14 residues long. CDR1 and CDR2 from the germline V gene are MGHRA and YSYEKL. The junction had 6 bases not matched to a gene; V was cut back by 3 bases and J by 5 bases. In DNA, the CDR3 is TGCGCCAGCAGCCACCCGACAGGGAGGACTGAAGCTTTCTTT. Translation gives CASSHPTGRTEAFF.

This sequence joins TRBV9 and TRBJ2-1; 12 nucleotides line up with TRBD1. The germline CDR1 and CDR2 sequences are SGDLS and YYNGEE. V shed 3 bases and J 4 bases; nucleotides not matched to a gene: 2. The CDR3 totals 15 residues. CDR3 DNA: TGTGCCAGCAGCGCGGGACAGGGGGCGTACAATGAGCAGTTCTTC. Protein sequence: CASSAGQGAYNEQFF.

The chain couples TRBV6-5 to TRBJ2-6, with 10 bases that match TRBD1. With V trimmed by 6 bases and J by 2 bases, 1 base remained unmatched. Germline CDR1 is MNHEY and CDR2 is SVGAGI. CDR3 length: 15 amino acids. The CDR3 protein is CASRGQGAGANVLTF. CDR3 nucleotides: TGTGCCAGCAGAGGACAGGGGGCTGGGGCCAACGTCCTGACTTTC.

This clone was observed a few times. V gene TRBV2 combines with J gene TRBJ2-7; D may be TRBD2 (6 bases). Germline V lookup: CDR1 SNHLY, CDR2 FYNNEI. The CDR3 runs to 14 residues. V shed 5 bases and J shed 3 bases, with 14 bases lying between them. CDR3 protein: CASSYGGRGYEQYF. Here the CDR3 DNA reads TGTGCCAGCAGTTACGGGGGAAGGGGCTACGAGCAGTACTTC.

This chain joins TRBV7-3 and TRBJ2-2; possible D gene TRBD2, 5 bases. In germline, CDR1 is SGHTA, CDR2 FQGTGA. The CDR3 has 16 amino acids. Trimming left V 5 bases short and J 3 bases short, with 16 bases between. The CDR3 bases are TGTGCCAGCAGCCCAAAACGACCGAGGGACACCGGGGAGCTGTTTTTT. Residues: CASSPKRPRDTGELFF.

The chain has TRBV6-2 or TRBV6-3 and TRBJ1-1; weak D call: TRBD1 (5 bases). The V and J ends lost 5 bases and 4 bases respectively, with 20 bases between them. The germline V gene encodes CDR1 MNHEY and CDR2 SVGEGT. The CDR3 spans 16 residues. CDR3 sequence reads: CASSPRGGRGLTEAFF. CDR3 nucleotides: TGTGCCAGCAGTCCCCGGGGGGGTCGAGGCCTCACTGAAGCTTTCTTT.

The J gene is TRBJ1-2, the V gene TRBV6-5; weak D call: TRBD1 (5 bases). Deletions cut 2 bases from V and 5 bases from J, with 9 bases between. The V gene's germline CDR1 is MNHEY and CDR2 SVGAGI. CDR3 size: 13 residues. CDR3 in DNA: TGTGCCAGCAGTTACGCCAGGGTATATGGCTACACCTTC. Protein: CASSYARVYGYTF.

V and J are TRBV10-2 and TRBJ1-4; a weak D match, TRBD1 (5 bases). CDR3 length equals 15 residues. Trimming removed 7 bases from V and 3 bases from J, with 15 bases in between. From germline, CDR1 is WSHSY and CDR2 SAAADI. CDR3 DNA: TGCGCCAGCATCGGCAGGGCACCCTCTAATGAAAAACTGTTTTTT. Amino acids: CASIGRAPSNEKLFF.

This chain connects TRBV24-1 to TRBJ1-5; D ambiguous. CDR3 length equals 17 residues. CDR1 is KGHDR, CDR2 SFDVKD, per germline. Between the trimmed V and J ends, which lost 8 bases and 3 bases, there was a span of 22 bases. CDR3: CATTTRGTTVNNQPQHF. The CDR3 nucleotides are TGTGCCACCACCACCCGGGGAACCACAGTCAACAATCAGCCCCAGCATTTT.

J is TRBJ1-3 and V is TRBV9; 9 nucleotides align to TRBD1. J gave up 7 bases and V 2 bases, and 7 bases lay outside the gene matches. The CDR3 totals 15 residues. CDR1 is SGDLS, CDR2 YYNGEE, per germline. This CDR3 is CASSVGQGSSNTIYF. The DNA for the CDR3 is TGTGCCAGCAGCGTGGGACAGGGATCAAGCAACACCATATATTTT.